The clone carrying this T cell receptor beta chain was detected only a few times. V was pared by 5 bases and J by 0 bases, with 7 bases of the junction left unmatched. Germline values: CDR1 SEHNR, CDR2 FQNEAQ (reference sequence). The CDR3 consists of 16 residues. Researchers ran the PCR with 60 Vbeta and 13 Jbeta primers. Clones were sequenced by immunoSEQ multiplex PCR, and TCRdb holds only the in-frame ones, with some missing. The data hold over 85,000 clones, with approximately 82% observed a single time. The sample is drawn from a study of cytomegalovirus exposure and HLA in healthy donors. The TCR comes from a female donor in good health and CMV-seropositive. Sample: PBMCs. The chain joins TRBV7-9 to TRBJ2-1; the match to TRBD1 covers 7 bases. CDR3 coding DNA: TGTGCCAGCAGCCCCAGGGGGATTAGCTCCTACAATGAGCAGTTCTTC. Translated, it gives CASSPRGISSYNEQFF.